This T cell receptor (beta chain) appears in the sequencing data of a study of T-cell memory formation after mild COVID-19. About the research overall: Among the donors, TCR clusters were largely specific to each donor. General observations from the study: Clones that got smaller from day 15 to 85 had even CD4/CD8, while clones growing later tipped toward CD4+. The SARS-CoV-2 specificity of second-wave clones reaching peak at day 37 remained unverified.

MiXCR, applied by TCRdb to the 5' RACE reads, yields one record per CDR3 protein. The sample lists 300,000 to 400,000 distinct CDR3 sequences, around 21% occurring once. The CDR3 consists of 15 residues. V lost 5 bases and J 1 base, leaving 13 bases between the germline ends. From germline, CDR1 is MNHEY and CDR2 SVGAGI. A note on this clonotype: The target antigen is unknown.

The clonotype comes from an adult woman who had mild COVID-19 (a few samples of this study predate the infection). Cell type and time point are not known. The rearrangement uses TRBV6-5 and TRBJ2-3, with D possibly being TRBD1 (6 bases). Sequenced material: PBMCs or a T cell subset sorted from them (not recorded which). The CDR3 is CASSHRDTGTDTQYF. CDR3 DNA sequence: TGTGCCAGCAGTCACCGGGACACAGGCACAGATACGCAGTATTTT.